This section outlines one T cell receptor beta chain sequence together with its context. Antigen: not known. Researchers used 5'RACE with constant-segment primers to make TCR alpha and TCR beta cDNA libraries that carry sample barcodes and UMIs. TCRdb fed the 5' RACE reads into MiXCR, producing one record per CDR3 protein. Here the sample spans approximately 260,000 distinct CDR3 sequences, under 20% being singletons. This sample was taken from a study of T-cell memory formation after mild COVID-19. As for the study in general: TCR clusters were largely donor specific.

Study-level findings and limits: Pre-infection memory carried some responding clones, suggesting that cross-reactive memory joined. Among CD4+ contracting clones, most were CM and EM, and CD8+ ones EMRA.

Sequencing used PBMCs or a T cell subset sorted from them (not recorded which). The receptor was isolated from a man younger than 35 who had mild COVID-19 (a few samples of this study predate the infection). Cell type and time point are not known.

The CDR3: CASNRYRDGAEAFF. The CDR3 nucleotides read TGTGCCAGCAATCGGTACAGGGATGGGGCTGAAGCTTTCTTT. This sequence joins TRBV12-3 or TRBV12-4 and TRBJ1-1, with D possibly TRBD1 on 6 matching bases. The V and J ends lost 7 bases and 6 bases respectively, with 18 bases between them. The CDR3 sequence is 14 residues long.